The 13 T cell receptor beta chains presented below share a single source sample, sequenced in a study of long-term antiretroviral therapy in people with HIV. It was version v3.0 of the immunoSEQ assay that was run at survey level. Sequencing was performed with immunoSEQ multiplex PCR; in TCRdb, only in-frame clones are kept and a portion is missing. Altogether some 16,000 clones are present, approximately 85% being singletons, with the ten largest covering roughly 5.6%. The sequencing used unsorted PBMCs, collected 0.5 years after starting antiretroviral therapy. The origin of the receptors is a middle-aged woman with HIV.

The table lists this clone with a count of one. This chain connects TRBV10-3 to TRBJ2-7; either TRBD1 or TRBD2 may fit D (5 bases each). The CDR3 has 16 residues. CDR1 is ENHRY and CDR2 is SYGVKD in the germline V gene. Trimming cost V 4 bases and J 0 bases, with 16 bases left between them. The CDR3 sequence is CAISAGATRASYEQYF. CDR3 coding DNA: TGTGCCATCAGTGCCGGGGCAACGAGGGCCTCCTACGAGCAGTACTTC.

This clone was seen only once. This sequence joins TRBV27 and TRBJ2-1; D gene ambiguous. Trimming took 1 base from V and 8 from J, leaving 9 bases between them. This CDR3 has 13 residues. Germline loops: CDR1 MNHEY, CDR2 SMNVEV (reference sequence). The DNA of the CDR3 is TGTGCCAGCAGTTTATTCCCCCCCGATGAGCAGTTCTTC. As protein: CASSLFPPDEQFF.

The gene calls are TRBV7-6 and TRBJ2-6, with no clear D. Trimming removed 5 bases from V and 5 bases from J, with 13 bases in between. The CDR3 consists of 15 residues. Per germline, CDR1 SGHVS and CDR2 FNYEAQ. CDR3 in amino acids: CASSPNRGRANVLTF. The CDR3 region has the DNA TGTGCCAGCAGCCCAAACCGAGGCCGGGCCAACGTCCTGACTTTC. The full variable domain, with the rest looked up from reference TRBV7-6 and TRBJ2-6, is GAGVSQSPRYKVTKRGQDVALRCDPISGHVSLYWYRQALGQGPEFLTYFNYEAQQDKSGLPNDRFSAERPEGSISTLTIQRTEQRDSAMYRCASSPNRGRANVLTFGAGSRLTVL.

J is TRBJ1-2 and V is TRBV28; TRBD1 agrees at 7 bases. V shed 4 bases and J 4 bases; nucleotides not matched to a gene: 9. Looked up from germline, CDR1 is MDHEN and CDR2 is SYDVKM. The CDR3 has 15 residues. Here the CDR3 DNA reads TGTGCCAGCAGTTCGGCGACAGGGACGCCCTATGGCTACACCTTC. Residues: CASSSATGTPYGYTF.

Regarding this clone: The CDR3 does not close with the conserved phenylalanine or tryptophan, likely indicating a read error. CDR3 nucleotide sequence: TGTGCCAGCAGTTCCCGGACAGGGGGCGCGCTTAACTATGGCTACACCCTC. The encoded protein is CASSSRTGGALNYGYTL. The V and J genes are TRBV27 and TRBJ1-2, with 11 bases fitting TRBD1. Trimming took 4 bases from V and 1 from J; bases not matched to a gene: 8. CDR1 and CDR2 (germline): MNHEY, SMNVEV (reference sequence). CDR3 length: 17 amino acids.

V is TRBV28 and J is TRBJ2-7; D may be TRBD1 (6 bases). Trimming cost V 5 bases and J 2 bases, with 7 bases left between them. The length of the CDR3 is 12 residues. Germline V gives CDR1 MDHEN, CDR2 SYDVKM. DNA of the CDR3: TGTGCCAGCAGTAGGGGGACCTACGAGCAGTACTTC. This sequence encodes CASSRGTYEQYF.

The CDR3 sequence is CASSEEPSSGNTIYF. The CDR3 region has the DNA TGTGCCAGCAGTGAAGAACCCAGCTCTGGAAACACCATATATTTT. The rearrangement uses TRBV2 and TRBJ1-3; D is uncertain. In germline, CDR1 is SNHLY, CDR2 FYNNEI. This CDR3 is 15 amino acids long. With 1 base removed from V and 0 bases from J, the gap between germline ends came to 7 bases.

This sequence joins TRBV6-5 and TRBJ2-7; 12 bases agree with TRBD2. Germline-derived CDR1 and CDR2 are MNHEY and SVGAGI. J gave up 6 bases and V 2 bases, and 8 bases lay outside the gene matches. The CDR3 runs to 16 residues. DNA of the CDR3: TGTGCCAGCAGTTACGGGCCGGGGACTAGCGGGCCCGAGCAGTACTTC. This codes for CASSYGPGTSGPEQYF.

The V and J genes are TRBV5-4 and TRBJ1-1, with 8 bases matching TRBD1. This CDR3 region has 14 residues. V was clipped by 3 bases and J by 1 base; unmatched bases: 2. The germline V gene has CDR1 SGHNT and CDR2 YYREEE (reference sequence). The CDR3 region has the DNA TGTGCCAGCAGCTCAGGACAGGGGAACACTGAAGCTTTCTTT. Protein sequence: CASSSGQGNTEAFF.

This chain connects TRBV19 to TRBJ2-7; 7 bases agree with TRBD2. V dropped 1 base and J dropped 3; count of bases not matched to a gene: 3. Germline V lookup: CDR1 LNHDA, CDR2 SQIVND (reference sequence). The CDR3 covers 14 residues. CDR3 region: CASSIVGGFYEQYF. The CDR3, as DNA: TGTGCCAGTAGTATAGTGGGGGGGTTCTACGAGCAGTACTTC.

The chain uses TRBV28 and TRBJ1-1; the D gene is possibly TRBD1 (5 bases). CDR1 is MDHEN and CDR2 is SYDVKM in the germline V gene. Trimming took off 5 bases at V and 5 bases at J, with 15 bases between the two ends. This CDR3 is built from 14 residues. In DNA, the CDR3 is TGTGCCAGCAGTAGGCAGGGTCTTGGAACTGAAGCTTTCTTT. Protein product: CASSRQGLGTEAFF.

The rearrangement joins TRBV6-1 to TRBJ1-1; tentatively, D is TRBD1 (5 bases). V dropped 5 bases and J dropped 0 bases, with 7 bases sitting between them. CDR1 is MNHNS, CDR2 SASEGT, per germline. The CDR3 length is 13 residues. CDR3 DNA: TGTGCCAGCAGTCGACAGTTGAACACTGAAGCTTTCTTT. This codes for CASSRQLNTEAFF.

The CDR3 spells CASSPEWPNTGELFF. The DNA of the CDR3 is TGTGCCAGCAGCCCCGAATGGCCTAACACCGGGGAGCTGTTTTTT. The chain has TRBV5-6 and TRBJ2-2; D unclear. Germline values: CDR1 SGHDT, CDR2 YYEEEE. The CDR3 consists of 15 residues. V was trimmed by 4 bases and J by 2 bases, leaving 12 bases between them.